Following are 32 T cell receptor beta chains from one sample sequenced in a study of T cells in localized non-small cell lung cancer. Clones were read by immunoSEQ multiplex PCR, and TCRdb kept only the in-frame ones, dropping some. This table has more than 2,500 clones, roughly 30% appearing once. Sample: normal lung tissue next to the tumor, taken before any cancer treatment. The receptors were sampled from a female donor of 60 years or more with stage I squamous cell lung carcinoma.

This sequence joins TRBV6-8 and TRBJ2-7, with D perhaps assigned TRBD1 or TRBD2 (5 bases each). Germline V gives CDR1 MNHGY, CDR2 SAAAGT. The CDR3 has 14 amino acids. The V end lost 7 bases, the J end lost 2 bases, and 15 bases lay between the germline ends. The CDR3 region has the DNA TGTGCCAGCATGACGGGGCTGGGGGCCTACGAGCAGTACTTC. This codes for CASMTGLGAYEQYF.

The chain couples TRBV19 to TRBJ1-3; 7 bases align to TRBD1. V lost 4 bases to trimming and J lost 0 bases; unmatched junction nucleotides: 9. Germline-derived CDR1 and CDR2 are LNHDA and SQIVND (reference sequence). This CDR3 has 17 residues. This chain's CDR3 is CASSTWGQRRSGNTIYF. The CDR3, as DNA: TGTGCCAGTAGTACCTGGGGACAGCGTCGCTCTGGAAACACCATATATTTT.

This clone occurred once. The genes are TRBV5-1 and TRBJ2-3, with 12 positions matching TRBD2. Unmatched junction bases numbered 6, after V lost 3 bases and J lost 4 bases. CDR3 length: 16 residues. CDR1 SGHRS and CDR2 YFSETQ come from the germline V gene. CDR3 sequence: CASSSELAGGSDTQYF. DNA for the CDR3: TGCGCCAGCAGCTCGGAACTAGCGGGAGGTTCAGATACGCAGTATTTT.

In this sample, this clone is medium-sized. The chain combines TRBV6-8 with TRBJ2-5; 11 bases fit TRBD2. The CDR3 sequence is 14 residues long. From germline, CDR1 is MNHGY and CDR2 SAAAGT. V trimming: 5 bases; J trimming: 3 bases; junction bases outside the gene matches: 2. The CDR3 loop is CASSPLAGEETQYF. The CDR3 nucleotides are TGTGCCAGCAGTCCACTAGCGGGAGAAGAGACCCAGTACTTC.

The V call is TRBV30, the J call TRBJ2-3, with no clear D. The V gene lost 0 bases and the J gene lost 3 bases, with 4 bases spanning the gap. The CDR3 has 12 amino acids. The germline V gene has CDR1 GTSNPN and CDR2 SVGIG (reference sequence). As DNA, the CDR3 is TGTGCCTGGAGTGTACCGACAGATACGCAGTATTTT. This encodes CAWSVPTDTQYF. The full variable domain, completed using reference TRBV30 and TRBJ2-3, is SQTIHQWPATLVQPVGSPLSLECTVEGTSNPNLYWYRQAAGRGLQLLFYSVGIGQISSEVPQNLSASRPQDRQFILSSKKLLLSDSGFYLCAWSVPTDTQYFGPGTRLTVL.

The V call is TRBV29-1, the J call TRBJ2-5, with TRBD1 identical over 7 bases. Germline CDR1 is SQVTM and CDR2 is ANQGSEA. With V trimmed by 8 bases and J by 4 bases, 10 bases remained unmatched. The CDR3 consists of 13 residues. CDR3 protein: CSYRQGSAETQYF. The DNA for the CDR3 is TGCAGCTATAGACAGGGATCGGCAGAGACCCAGTACTTC.

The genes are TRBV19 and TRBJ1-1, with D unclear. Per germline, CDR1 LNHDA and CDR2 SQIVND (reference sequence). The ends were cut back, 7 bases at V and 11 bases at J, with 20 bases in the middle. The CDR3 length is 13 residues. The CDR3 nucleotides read TGTGCCAGTACCGCCCGGACCGTCGATGCGGCTTTCTTT. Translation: CASTARTVDAAFF.

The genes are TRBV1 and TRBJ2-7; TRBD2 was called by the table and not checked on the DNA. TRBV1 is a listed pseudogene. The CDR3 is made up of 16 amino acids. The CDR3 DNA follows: TGCACCAGCAGCCAAGGAGAAGCGGGAGGTCAATACGAGCAGTACTTC. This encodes CTSSQGEAGGQYEQYF.

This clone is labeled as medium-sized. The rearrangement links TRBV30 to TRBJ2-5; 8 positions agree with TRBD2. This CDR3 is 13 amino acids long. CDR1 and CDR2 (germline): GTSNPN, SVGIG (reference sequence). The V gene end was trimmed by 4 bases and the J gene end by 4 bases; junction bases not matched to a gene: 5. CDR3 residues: CAWTRGGRETQYF. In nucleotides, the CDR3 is TGTGCCTGGACCCGGGGGGGGCGAGAGACCCAGTACTTC.

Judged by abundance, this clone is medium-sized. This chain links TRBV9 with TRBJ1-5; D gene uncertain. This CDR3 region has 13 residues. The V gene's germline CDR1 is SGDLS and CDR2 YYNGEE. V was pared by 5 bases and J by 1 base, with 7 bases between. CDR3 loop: CASSEQSNQPQHF. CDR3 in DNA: TGTGCCAGCAGTGAACAGAGCAATCAGCCCCAGCATTTT.

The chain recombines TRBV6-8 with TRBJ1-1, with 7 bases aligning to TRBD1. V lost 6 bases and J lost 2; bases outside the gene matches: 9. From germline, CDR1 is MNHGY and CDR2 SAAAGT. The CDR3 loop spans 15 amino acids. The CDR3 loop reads CASSRRDSSNTEAFF. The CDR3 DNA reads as TGTGCCAGCAGCCGCCGGGACAGTTCTAACACTGAAGCTTTCTTT.

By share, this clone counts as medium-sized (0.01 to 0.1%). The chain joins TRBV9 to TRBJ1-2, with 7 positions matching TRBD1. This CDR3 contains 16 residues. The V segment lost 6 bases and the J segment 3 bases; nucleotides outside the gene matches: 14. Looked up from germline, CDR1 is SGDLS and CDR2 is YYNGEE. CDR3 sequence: CASTKSRGTGDYGYTF. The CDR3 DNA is TGTGCCAGCACCAAGAGCAGGGGGACCGGGGACTATGGCTACACCTTC. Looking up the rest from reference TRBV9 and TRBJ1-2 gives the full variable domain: DSGVTQTPKHLITATGQRVTLRCSPRSGDLSVYWYQQSLDQGLQFLIQYYNGEERAKGNILERFSAQQFPDLHSELNLSSLELGDSALYFCASTKSRGTGDYGYTFGSGTRLTVV.

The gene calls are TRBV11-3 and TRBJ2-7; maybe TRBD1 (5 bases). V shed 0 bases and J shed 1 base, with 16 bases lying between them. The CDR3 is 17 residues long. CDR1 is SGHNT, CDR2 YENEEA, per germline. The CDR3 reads CASSLEVNRMMSYEQYF. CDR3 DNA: TGTGCCAGCAGCTTAGAAGTGAACAGGATGATGTCCTACGAGCAGTACTTC.

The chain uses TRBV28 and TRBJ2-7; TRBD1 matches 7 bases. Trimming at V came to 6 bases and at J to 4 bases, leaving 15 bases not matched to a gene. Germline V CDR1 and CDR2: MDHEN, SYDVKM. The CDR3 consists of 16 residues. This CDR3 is CASRETGTDRNYEQYF. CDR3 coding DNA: TGTGCCAGCAGGGAGACAGGGACCGACAGGAATTACGAGCAGTACTTC.

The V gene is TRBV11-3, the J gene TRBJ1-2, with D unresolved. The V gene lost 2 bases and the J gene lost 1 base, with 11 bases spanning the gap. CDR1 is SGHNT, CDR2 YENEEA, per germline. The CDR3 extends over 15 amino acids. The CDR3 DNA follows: TGTGCCAGCAGCTTACGGATGGGAATTAACTATGGCTACACCTTC. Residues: CASSLRMGINYGYTF.

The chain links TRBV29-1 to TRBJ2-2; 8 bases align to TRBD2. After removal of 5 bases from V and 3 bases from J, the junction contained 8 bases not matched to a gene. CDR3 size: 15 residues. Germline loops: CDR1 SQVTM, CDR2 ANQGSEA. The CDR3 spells CSVYPGLGYTGELFF. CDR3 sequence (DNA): TGCAGCGTTTATCCGGGACTAGGATACACCGGGGAGCTGTTTTTT.

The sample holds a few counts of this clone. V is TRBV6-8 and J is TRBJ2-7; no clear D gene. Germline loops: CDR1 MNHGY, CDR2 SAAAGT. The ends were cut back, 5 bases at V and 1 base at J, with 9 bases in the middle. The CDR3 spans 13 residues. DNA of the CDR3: TGTGCCAGCAGTGCCACCCCGTCCTACGAGCAGTACTTC. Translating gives CASSATPSYEQYF.

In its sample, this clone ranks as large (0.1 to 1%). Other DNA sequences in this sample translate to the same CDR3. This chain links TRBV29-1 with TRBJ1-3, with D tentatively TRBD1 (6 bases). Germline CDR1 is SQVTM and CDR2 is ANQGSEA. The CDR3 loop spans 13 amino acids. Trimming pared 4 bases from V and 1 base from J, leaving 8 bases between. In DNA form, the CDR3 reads TGCAGCGTTGTCCAGGGGTCTGGAAACACCATATATTTT. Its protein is CSVVQGSGNTIYF.

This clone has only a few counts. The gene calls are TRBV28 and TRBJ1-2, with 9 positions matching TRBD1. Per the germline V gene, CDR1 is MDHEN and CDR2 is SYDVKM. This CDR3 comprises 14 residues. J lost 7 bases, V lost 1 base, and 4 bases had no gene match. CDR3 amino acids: CASSLLGQGFGYTF. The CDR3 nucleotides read TGTGCCAGCAGTTTATTAGGACAGGGGTTTGGCTACACCTTC.

The CDR3 coding sequence is TGCAGCGTTTATGGGGCATGGGGGAACACTGAAGCTTTCTTT. This translates into CSVYGAWGNTEAFF. The gene calls are TRBV29-1 and TRBJ1-1; D perhaps matches TRBD1 (5 bases). CDR1 is SQVTM and CDR2 is ANQGSEA in the germline V gene. The CDR3 contains 14 residues. Trimming stripped 5 bases from V and 1 base from J, with 14 bases between.

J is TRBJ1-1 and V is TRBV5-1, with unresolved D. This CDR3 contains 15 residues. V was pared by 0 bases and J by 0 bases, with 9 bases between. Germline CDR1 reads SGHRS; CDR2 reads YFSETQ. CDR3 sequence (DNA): TGCGCCAGCAGCTTGGTTGGCAGCATGAACACTGAAGCTTTCTTT. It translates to CASSLVGSMNTEAFF.

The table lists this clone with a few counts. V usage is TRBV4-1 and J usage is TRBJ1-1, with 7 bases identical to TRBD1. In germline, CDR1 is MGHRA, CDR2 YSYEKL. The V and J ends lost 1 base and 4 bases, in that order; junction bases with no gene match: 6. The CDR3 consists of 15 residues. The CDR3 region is CASSQADRDPTEAFF. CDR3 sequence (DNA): TGCGCCAGCAGCCAAGCCGACAGGGACCCCACTGAAGCTTTCTTT.

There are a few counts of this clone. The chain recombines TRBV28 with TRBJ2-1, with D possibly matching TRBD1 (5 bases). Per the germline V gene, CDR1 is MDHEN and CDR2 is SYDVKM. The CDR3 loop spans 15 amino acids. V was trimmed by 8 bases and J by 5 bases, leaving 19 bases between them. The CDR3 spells CASRGEPLGHNEQFF. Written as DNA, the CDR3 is TGTGCCAGCCGAGGTGAGCCCTTGGGGCACAATGAGCAGTTCTTC. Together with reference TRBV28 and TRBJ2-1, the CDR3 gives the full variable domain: DVKVTQSSRYLVKRTGEKVFLECVQDMDHENMFWYRQDPGLGLRLIYFSYDVKMKEKGDIPEGYSVSREKKERFSLILESASTNQTSMYLCASRGEPLGHNEQFFGPGTRLTVL.

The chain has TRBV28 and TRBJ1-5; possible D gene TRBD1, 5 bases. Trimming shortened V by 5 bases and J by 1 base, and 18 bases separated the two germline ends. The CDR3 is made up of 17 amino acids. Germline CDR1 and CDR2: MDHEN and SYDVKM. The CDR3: CASSPPPRVRSNQPQHF. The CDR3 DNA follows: TGTGCCAGCAGTCCCCCCCCCAGGGTCCGGAGCAATCAGCCCCAGCATTTT.

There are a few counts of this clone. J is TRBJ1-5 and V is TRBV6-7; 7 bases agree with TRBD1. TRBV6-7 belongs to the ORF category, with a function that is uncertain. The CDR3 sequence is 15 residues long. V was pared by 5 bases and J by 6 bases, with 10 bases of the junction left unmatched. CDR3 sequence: CASSEAPQGVQPQHF. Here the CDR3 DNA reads TGTGCCAGCAGTGAAGCCCCCCAGGGGGTTCAGCCCCAGCATTTT.

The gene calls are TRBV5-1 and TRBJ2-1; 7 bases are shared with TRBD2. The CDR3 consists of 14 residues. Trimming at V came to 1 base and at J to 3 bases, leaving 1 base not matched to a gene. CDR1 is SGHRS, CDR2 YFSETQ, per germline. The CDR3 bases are TGCGCCAGCAGCTTGAGGGACTACTACAATGAGCAGTTCTTC. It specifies CASSLRDYYNEQFF.

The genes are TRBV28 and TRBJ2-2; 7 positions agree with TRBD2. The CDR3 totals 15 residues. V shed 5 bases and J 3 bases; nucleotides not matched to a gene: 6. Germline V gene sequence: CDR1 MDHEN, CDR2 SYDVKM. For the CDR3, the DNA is TGTGCCAGCAGTGGGTTTGCGGGGGACACCGGGGAGCTGTTTTTT. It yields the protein CASSGFAGDTGELFF.

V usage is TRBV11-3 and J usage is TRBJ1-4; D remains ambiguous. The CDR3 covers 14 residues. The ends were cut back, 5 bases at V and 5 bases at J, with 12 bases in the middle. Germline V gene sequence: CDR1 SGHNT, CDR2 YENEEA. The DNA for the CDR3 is TGTGCCAGCAGCCCCGGAAGCGCCAATGAAAAACTGTTTTTT. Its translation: CASSPGSANEKLFF.

CDR3 in DNA: TGTGCCAGCAGTTTATGGAGGGGGATTGGGGCTTTCTTT. Translating gives CASSLWRGIGAFF. V is TRBV28 and J is TRBJ1-1, with TRBD1 as a possible D gene (6 bases). This CDR3 comprises 13 residues. Trimming left V 0 bases short and J 11 bases short, with 13 bases between. Germline CDR1 and CDR2: MDHEN and SYDVKM.

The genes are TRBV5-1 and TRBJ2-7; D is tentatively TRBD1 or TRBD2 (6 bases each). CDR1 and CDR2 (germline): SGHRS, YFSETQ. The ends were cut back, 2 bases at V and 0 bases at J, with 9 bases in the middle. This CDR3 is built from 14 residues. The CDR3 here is CASSFGGHSYEQYF. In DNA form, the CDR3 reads TGCGCCAGCAGCTTTGGGGGGCACTCCTACGAGCAGTACTTC.

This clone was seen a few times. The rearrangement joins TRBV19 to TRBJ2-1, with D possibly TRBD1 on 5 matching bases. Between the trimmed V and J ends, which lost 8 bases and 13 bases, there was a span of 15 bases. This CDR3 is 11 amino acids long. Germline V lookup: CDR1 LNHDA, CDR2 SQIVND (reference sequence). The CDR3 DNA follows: TGTGCCAGTCCAGGGCAACTTTCACAGTTCTTC. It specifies CASPGQLSQFF.

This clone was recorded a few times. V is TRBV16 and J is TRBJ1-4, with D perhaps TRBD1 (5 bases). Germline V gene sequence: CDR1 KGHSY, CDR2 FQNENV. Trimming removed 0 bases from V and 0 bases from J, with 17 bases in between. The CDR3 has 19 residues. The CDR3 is CASSQSLGVSKSTNEKLFF. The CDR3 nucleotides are TGTGCCAGCAGCCAATCTTTGGGGGTATCAAAATCAACTAATGAAAAACTGTTTTTT.